Here is one T cell receptor (beta chain) with its context. Germline CDR1 and CDR2: MNHNS and SASEGT. This CDR3 has 16 residues. The trim removed 2 bases at V and 7 bases at J, leaving 11 bases unmatched. This record belongs to a study of blood T cell repertoires in COVID-19. About the research overall: The origin of the acute and convalescent COVID-19 samples was the United States, Italy and Spain. PBMCs, B-cell-depleted T cells, or T cells provided the cDNA or gDNA that made up the material.

Authors' methods: Reference gene primers were amplified, and this amplification served to estimate nucleated cell counts. Only in-frame clones appear in the TCRdb table, and some are missing; sequencing was by immunoSEQ multiplex PCR. V and J calls and clone size are those listed in that table; D and trimming were worked out from the DNA. Of around 120,000 clones detected, around 83% appear once; the ten largest clones hold roughly 10%. Sequences were obtained from peripheral blood. The chain combines TRBV6-1 with TRBJ1-2; 9 bases match TRBD1. This receptor was identified in a man aged 40-49 years with active or convalescent COVID-19. The CDR3 loop is CASSETDRGTVFGYTF. CDR3 bases: TGTGCCAGCAGTGAAACCGACAGGGGGACAGTATTTGGCTACACCTTC.